This entry describes one T cell receptor beta chain. This clonotype was seen ten or more times. No antigen is known for it. No quality values exist for individual bases; no much larger clone is one base distant. This sample is drawn from a study of T cell repertoires in cytomegalovirus infection (dated by TCRdb to the late 2010s). Regarding the study in general: Peptide stimulations targeted recently identified HLA-C-restricted CMV epitopes, whose presentation resists viral immunomodulation, together with well-studied HLA-B-restricted epitopes. Donor HLA type was relevant to the analysis, because carriage of CMV infection together with the matching HLA type was indicated by public TCR beta signatures.

Sequenced using an Illumina HiSeq 1500. The public reads were quality trimmed at Q25 with fastp and then assembled into clones with MiXCR by TCRdb, keeping productive beta chains. CDR3 protein sequences are deduplicated, and each keeps its most common genes and DNA. The sample table records more than 250,000 distinct CDR3 sequences; 20% to 25% of these occur just once. The ten biggest clones cover 13% of the sample. What the work shows at the level of the full study, not this receptor alone: In the ex vivo response, HLA-C-restricted CMV-specific TCR beta clonotypes were dominant, and in two of eight donors the single most frequent clonotype came from this HLA-C-restricted group. Cumulative frequency of public TCR beta family members discriminated carriers of CMV infection plus the relevant HLA type in this cohort and an independent roughly 340-donor cohort.

According to the study, the label for this sample's treatment or condition signals: in vitro stimulation with specific CMV peptide epitopes to enrich CMV-specific T cells. The germline V gene encodes CDR1 SGHVS and CDR2 FQNEAQ. The CDR3 contains 17 residues, cysteine and phenylalanine counted. The read is trimmed to its CDR3 DNA, 51 bases read in frame from base 1. V lost 8 bases and J lost 5 bases, and the count of bases not matched to a germline gene is 12. The sequencing here drew on cultured PBMCs, taken from culture after CMV antigen stimulation. The clonotype was recovered from a human donor in good health (CMV status not recorded). Some clones in this sample may be carry-over from other donors' samples. The V and J segments used are TRBV7-8 and TRBJ2-2; 12 central bases correspond to TRBD2. The DNA reads as follows: TGTGCCAGCCGGGGACTAGCGGGTACCGGGGGGACCGGGGAGCTGTTTTTT. Translated, this is CASRGLAGTGGTGELFF.